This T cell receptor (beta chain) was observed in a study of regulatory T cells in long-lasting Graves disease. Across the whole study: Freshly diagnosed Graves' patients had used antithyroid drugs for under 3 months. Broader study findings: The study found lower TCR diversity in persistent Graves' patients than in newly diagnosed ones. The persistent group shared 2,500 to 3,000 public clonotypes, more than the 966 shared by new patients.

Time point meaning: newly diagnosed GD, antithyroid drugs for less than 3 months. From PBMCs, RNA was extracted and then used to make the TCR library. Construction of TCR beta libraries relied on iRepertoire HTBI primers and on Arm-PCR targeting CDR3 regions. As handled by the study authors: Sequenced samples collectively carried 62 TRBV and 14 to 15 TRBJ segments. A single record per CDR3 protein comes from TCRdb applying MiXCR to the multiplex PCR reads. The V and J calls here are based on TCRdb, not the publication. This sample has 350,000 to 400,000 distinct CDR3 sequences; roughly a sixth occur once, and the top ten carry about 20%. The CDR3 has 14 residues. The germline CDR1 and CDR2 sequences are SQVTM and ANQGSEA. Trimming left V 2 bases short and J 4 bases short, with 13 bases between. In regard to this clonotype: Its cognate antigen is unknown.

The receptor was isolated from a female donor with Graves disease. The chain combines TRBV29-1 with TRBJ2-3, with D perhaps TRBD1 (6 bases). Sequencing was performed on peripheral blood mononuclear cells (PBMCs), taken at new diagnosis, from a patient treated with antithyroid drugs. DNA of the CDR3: TGCAGCGTTGAACAGGGGACCCTCGCAGATACGCAGTATTTT. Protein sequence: CSVEQGTLADTQYF.